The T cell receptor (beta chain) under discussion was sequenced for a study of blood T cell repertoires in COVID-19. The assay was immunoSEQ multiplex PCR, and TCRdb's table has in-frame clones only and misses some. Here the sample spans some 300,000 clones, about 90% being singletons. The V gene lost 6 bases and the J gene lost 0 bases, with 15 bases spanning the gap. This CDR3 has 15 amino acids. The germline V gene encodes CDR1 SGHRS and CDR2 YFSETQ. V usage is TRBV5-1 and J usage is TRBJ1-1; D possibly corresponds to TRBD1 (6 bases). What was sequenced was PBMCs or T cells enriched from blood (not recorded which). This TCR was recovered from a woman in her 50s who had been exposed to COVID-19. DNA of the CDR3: TGCGCCAGCAACTCTGGCGGGGGCCTGAACACTGAAGCTTTCTTT. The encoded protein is CASNSGGGLNTEAFF.